This TCR beta chain was sequenced for a study of cytomegalovirus exposure and HLA in healthy donors. PCR involved 60 Vbeta and 13 Jbeta primers. Some clones are missing from TCRdb's copy, which holds only in-frame ones; the method was immunoSEQ multiplex PCR. The table shows over 85,000 clones, with about 70% occurring only once. Note on this clone: Its target is not known.

CDR3 length equals 13 residues. Trimming shortened V by 4 bases and J by 1 base, and 7 bases separated the two germline ends. In germline, CDR1 is SQVTM, CDR2 ANQGSEA. Study results and caveats: Confirmation in vitro established that a few CMV-associated chains were specific for CMV antigens. When analyzed later, a missense DCLRE1C variant was found to be linked to TCR beta V- and J-gene trimming. A later analysis reported that several of the most significant clusters appeared to be linked to common viral pathogens, among them Epstein-Barr virus. TCR sequences were mostly rare, though some public TCRs occurred in many donors.

The receptor was isolated from a man younger than 40 in good health and CMV-seronegative. The V gene is TRBV29-1, the J gene TRBJ2-2; the D gene is possibly TRBD1 (5 bases). Sequencing input: PBMCs. DNA of the CDR3: TGCAGCGTTGGACAGAAGAACACCGGGGAGCTGTTTTTT. This sequence encodes CSVGQKNTGELFF.